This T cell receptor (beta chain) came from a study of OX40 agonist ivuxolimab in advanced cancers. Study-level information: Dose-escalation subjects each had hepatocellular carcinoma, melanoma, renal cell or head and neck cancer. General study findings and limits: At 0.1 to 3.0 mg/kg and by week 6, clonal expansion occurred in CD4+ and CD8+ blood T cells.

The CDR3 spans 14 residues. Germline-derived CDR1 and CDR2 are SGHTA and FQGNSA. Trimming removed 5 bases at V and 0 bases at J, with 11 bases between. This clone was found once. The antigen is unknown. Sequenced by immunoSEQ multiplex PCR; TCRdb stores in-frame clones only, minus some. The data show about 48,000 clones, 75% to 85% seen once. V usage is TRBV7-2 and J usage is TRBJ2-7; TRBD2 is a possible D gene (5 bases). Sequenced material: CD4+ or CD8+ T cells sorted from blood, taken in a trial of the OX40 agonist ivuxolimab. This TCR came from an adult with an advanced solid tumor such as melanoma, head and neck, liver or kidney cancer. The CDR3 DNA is TGTGCCAGCAGCAACCCTAGCAGCTCCTACGAGCAGTACTTC. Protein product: CASSNPSSSYEQYF.